The count of the clone carrying this TCR beta chain is one. Under the authors' procedure: Researchers report that nucleated cell counts were estimated from reference gene primer amplification. Clones were read by immunoSEQ multiplex PCR, and TCRdb kept only the in-frame ones, dropping some. The DNA gave D and trimming, while V, J and clone size come from that table. The sample includes tens of thousands of clones, more than 70% of them seen just once. V was cut by 0 bases and J by 1 base, with 8 bases left in between. This CDR3 has 14 residues. Germline lookup yields CDR1 SGDLS and CDR2 YYNGEE. This entry belongs to a study of blood T cell repertoires in COVID-19. Looking at the study overall: Specimens from acute and convalescent COVID-19 originated in the United States, Italy and Spain. From T cells, B-cell-depleted T cells, or PBMCs came the material, which was cDNA or gDNA.

The V call is TRBV9, the J call TRBJ2-7; D remains unclear. The sequence was collected from a man in his sixties with acute or convalescent COVID-19. The sample consisted of peripheral blood. Written as DNA, the CDR3 is TGTGCCAGCAGCGTAGTGGCTGAATCCTACGAGCAGTACTTC. Its protein is CASSVVAESYEQYF.